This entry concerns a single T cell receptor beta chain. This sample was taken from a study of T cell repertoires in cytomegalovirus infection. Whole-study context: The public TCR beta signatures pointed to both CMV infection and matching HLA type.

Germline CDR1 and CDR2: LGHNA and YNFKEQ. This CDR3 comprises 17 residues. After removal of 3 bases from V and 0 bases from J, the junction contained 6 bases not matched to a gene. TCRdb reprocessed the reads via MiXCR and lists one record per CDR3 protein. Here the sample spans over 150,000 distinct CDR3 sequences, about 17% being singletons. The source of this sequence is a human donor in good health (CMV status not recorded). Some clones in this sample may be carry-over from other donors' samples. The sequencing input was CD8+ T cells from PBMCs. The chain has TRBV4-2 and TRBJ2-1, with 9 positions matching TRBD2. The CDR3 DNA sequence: TGTGCCAGCAGCCATCTGACTAGCGGAGTCTCCTACAATGAGCAGTTCTTC. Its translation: CASSHLTSGVSYNEQFF.